The entry below describes one TCR beta chain. The specificity of this receptor is unknown. No much larger clonotype is one base removed from it; base qualities were not supplied. The sample originates from a study of vaccination and CD4 T cells after COVID-19 (dated by TCRdb to 2021 to 2024). Describing the broader study: SARS-CoV-2 positivity had been established in the convalescent patients by nasal swab PCR, and mild disease was recorded in under ten of these patients and severe disease in one. Control cultures received a CEFX viral epitope pool as the positive control, an HIV-1 Nef peptide pool as the negative control, or no peptide. The spike-specific CD4+ TCR repertoire was compared before and after mRNA vaccination in approximately 9 COVID-19 convalescent patients and a few infection-naive healthy vaccine recipients. Six males and four females were included in the convalescent cohort, with two Hispanic individuals, seven Caucasians, two Asians and one multiracial person represented. The cultures were stimulated with overlapping spike peptide pools from SARS-CoV-2 and from the common cold coronaviruses HCoV-NL63, HCoV-OC43 and HCoV-229E. The time from the second vaccine dose to post-vaccine blood sampling had a median of around 72 days and ranged from about 12 to 241 days. A few convalescent patients were sampled both early after vaccination (day 14) and late after vaccination (days 161 to 241). Participants received two doses of either the Pfizer-BioNTech BNT162b2 vaccine (n=8) or the Moderna mRNA-1273 vaccine (n=2). Post-COVID blood samples from convalescent patients were collected a median of around 110 days after diagnosis, with a range of 35 to 161 days. Overall study outcomes, separate from this receptor: Nearly all vaccine-specific clones in convalescent patients (304 of 307) were mono-reactive for SARS-CoV-2 spike rather than cross-reactive with common cold coronaviruses. Relatively few convalescent patients were included in the study, and early timepoints after natural infection were not analyzed. Among convalescent patients, a median about 86% of the SARS-CoV-2-reactive clones seen after vaccination appeared only after vaccination, which suggests priming specific to the vaccine. The median count of SARS-CoV-2-reactive clonotypes went up from approximately 20 after infection to 30 to 40 after vaccination, although the change was not significant.

The time point label for this specimen denotes: late sampling 161 to 241 days after vaccination in a few convalescent patients. According to the study, the label for this sample's treatment or condition signals: roughly 10-day PBMC culture with coronavirus spike peptide pools or control peptides (ViraFEST assay). The ViraFEST assay was used in the study, in which antigen-specific T cells were expanded with peptide pools and expanded clonotypes were subsequently identified by TCR sequencing. Positive SARS-CoV-2 PCR tests in the convalescent patients dated from March to December 2020, before Alpha, Beta and Delta variants emerged in the United States. PBMCs were cultured at approximately 2 million per well in IMDM supplemented with about 5% human AB serum and about 10 IU/ml IL-2, with approximately 11 ug/ml peptide pools added. Half of the culture medium was replaced with fresh IL-2-containing medium on days 3 and 7. CD4+ T cells were isolated after about nine days of culture through negative selection using the EasySep CD4+ T cell isolation kit. Ficoll-Paque Plus gradient centrifugation was used to isolate PBMCs from whole blood, and the isolated PBMCs were then either used fresh or cryopreserved at -140C. Triplicate wells were generally used for each culture condition.

Receptor amplification or capture employed PCR. At the Johns Hopkins FTIC core, DNA from the cultured CD4+ T cells underwent TCR sequencing with the Oncomine TCR Beta short-read assay. The QIAamp micro DNA kit was used to extract genomic DNA from the cultured CD4+ T cells. Oncomine TCR Beta libraries from cultured CD4+ T cells were pooled with unique dual indexes and sequenced on an Illumina iSeq 100. On the study's bioinformatics: Non-productive sequences were removed, and CDR3s that did not start with C, did not end with F or W, or were shorter than 7 amino acids were discarded. Antigen-specific clonotypes were identified with the MANAFEST web application by comparing peptide-stimulated wells with reference and other culture wells. An FDR below 0.05, an odds ratio above 5, and a productive frequency above 0.1% in at least two of three replicate wells were required for clones to be considered positive. Cross-reactive clonotypes were defined as significantly expanded in both SARS-CoV-2 spike wells and at least one common cold coronavirus spike condition. Using R version 3.6.1, CDR3 homology was evaluated through Levenshtein distances (stringdist) along with unrooted phylogenetic trees (ape). The public reads were quality trimmed at Q25 with fastp and then assembled into clones with MiXCR by TCRdb, keeping productive beta chains. Identical CDR3 proteins give one entry, which carries the most common genes and DNA. TCRdb's processing, not the authors' own work, is the source of the V and J calls. This sample lists some 17,000 distinct CDR3 sequences; approximately 56% were detected once. In total, the top ten clones hold less than 25% of the sample.

CDR1 MNHEY and CDR2 SMNVEV are derived from the germline V gene (reference sequence). Taken from cysteine to phenylalanine, the CDR3 has 12 residues. The entry retains the CDR3 DNA only, 36 bases that are in frame from base 1. The trim is 6 bases for V and 8 bases for J, with a gap of 13 bases between the germline ends. The sequence derives from a human donor who had recovered from COVID-19. The chain employs TRBV27 and TRBJ1-1, and possibly TRBD1, on 6 matching bases. The input for sequencing was CD4+ T cells from blood, cultured in vitro, taken about 7 months after SARS-CoV-2 vaccination. The CDR3 sequence is CASSRDNREAFF. The bases are TGTGCCAGCAGCAGGGACAACCGCGAAGCTTTCTTT.